The 23 T cell receptor beta chains presented below share a single source sample, sequenced in a study of T cell responses to AZD1222 COVID-19 vaccine. The table came from immunoSEQ multiplex PCR; TCRdb's copy has only in-frame clones and leaves some out. The profile shows 190,000 or so clones, approximately 93% of them singletons. Sequencing used peripheral blood, obtained 28 days after the second AZD1222 dose. These receptors came from an adult who received the AZD1222 COVID-19 vaccine.

The CDR3 here is CASSLRRDPNTEAFF. The CDR3 bases are TGTGCCAGCTCTCTCAGACGGGACCCGAACACTGAAGCTTTCTTT. V is TRBV18 and J is TRBJ1-1, with a weak D call TRBD1 (5 bases). V lost 6 bases to trimming and J lost 1 base, with 15 bases between them. There are 15 residues in the CDR3. Germline V gene sequence: CDR1 KGHSH, CDR2 LQKENI.

The chain has TRBV4-2 and TRBJ1-2; D is perhaps TRBD1 (6 bases). With 5 bases removed from V and 7 bases from J, the gap between germline ends came to 17 bases. In germline, CDR1 is LGHNA, CDR2 YNFKEQ. The CDR3 is made up of 14 amino acids. CDR3 coding DNA: TGTGCCAGCAGCTCCGGCGGGCCGGGGGCTGGCTACACCTTC. Translation gives CASSSGGPGAGYTF.

This chain joins TRBV3-1 (or the pseudogene TRBV3-2) and TRBJ1-3; no clear D. The CDR3 covers 9 residues. Looked up from germline, CDR1 is LGHDT and CDR2 is YNNKEL (reference sequence). The V end lost 1 base, the J end lost 15 bases, and 4 bases lay between the germline ends. The CDR3 region is CASSQGEYF. The CDR3 bases are TGTGCCAGCAGCCAAGGGGAATATTTT.

The chain couples TRBV30 to TRBJ2-5; D is unresolved. V lost 0 bases to trimming and J lost 3 bases, with 17 bases between them. Germline-derived CDR1 and CDR2 are GTSNPN and SVGIG (reference sequence). This CDR3 is 16 amino acids long. CDR3 DNA sequence: TGTGCCTGGAGTGTACCGGGCGGATTGAGCAAAGAGACCCAGTACTTC. Translating gives CAWSVPGGLSKETQYF.

V and J are TRBV4-3 and TRBJ2-7; D may be TRBD1 (5 bases). The CDR3 runs 14 residues. The germline gives CDR1 LGHNA, CDR2 YSLEER. Trimming removed 0 bases from V and 2 bases from J, with 8 bases in between. The CDR3 loop is CASSQDQGPYEQYF. As DNA, the CDR3 is TGCGCCAGCAGCCAAGACCAGGGTCCCTACGAGCAGTACTTC.

The rearrangement uses TRBV7-9 and TRBJ1-2; D perhaps matches TRBD1 (5 bases). The CDR3 runs 13 residues. Germline V gene lookup returns CDR1 SEHNR and CDR2 FQNEAQ (reference sequence). Trimming took off 4 bases at V and 4 bases at J, with 10 bases between the two ends. The CDR3 sequence: CASSSGDLYGYTF. The DNA for the CDR3 is TGTGCCAGCAGCTCGGGGGACCTCTATGGCTACACCTTC.

J is TRBJ2-1 and V is TRBV11-3, with 7 positions matching TRBD2. The CDR3 extends over 16 amino acids. Germline loops: CDR1 SGHNT, CDR2 YENEEA. The V gene end was trimmed by 0 bases and the J gene end by 7 bases; junction bases not matched to a gene: 9. The CDR3 loop reads CASSLDRGLVSNEQFF. The CDR3 nucleotides read TGTGCCAGCAGCTTAGACCGCGGACTAGTCTCGAATGAGCAGTTCTTC.

The chain employs TRBV6-4 and TRBJ1-2; tentative D call: TRBD1 (6 bases). The CDR3 consists of 13 residues. V shed 5 bases and J shed 4 bases, with 11 bases lying between them. Germline V gene sequence: CDR1 MRHNA, CDR2 SNTAGT. The CDR3 region has the DNA TGTGCCAGCAGTTTACAGGGCAGCTATGGCTACACCTTC. It specifies CASSLQGSYGYTF.

The CDR3 region has the DNA TGTGCCAGCAGCGCCTTCGAGCAGTACTTC. Residues: CASSAFEQYF. The chain couples TRBV6-5 to TRBJ2-7; no firm D call. CDR3 length: 10 amino acids. V lost 6 bases, J lost 6 bases, and 6 bases lay in between. Per the germline V gene, CDR1 is MNHEY and CDR2 is SVGAGI.

The chain is built from TRBV11-2 and TRBJ1-1; no reliable D call. Germline V CDR1 and CDR2: SGHAT, FQNNGV. V gave up 5 bases and J gave up 7 bases, with 14 bases separating them. CDR3 length: 13 residues. In DNA, the CDR3 is TGTGCCAGCAGCCCCGGCTCAAGGGTTGAAGCTTTCTTT. Translating gives CASSPGSRVEAFF.

This clone was found once. The gene calls are TRBV7-9 and TRBJ2-1; the match to TRBD1 covers 10 bases. V shed 4 bases, J shed 3 bases, and the junction held 3 bases outside the gene matches. From germline, CDR1 is SEHNR and CDR2 FQNEAQ (reference sequence). This CDR3 is 15 amino acids long. The CDR3 is CASSSGTGVYNEQFF. The CDR3 bases are TGTGCCAGCAGCTCCGGGACAGGGGTCTACAATGAGCAGTTCTTC.

The V gene is TRBV11-1, the J gene TRBJ2-5; 11 positions agree with TRBD2. Unmatched junction bases numbered 7, after V lost 2 bases and J lost 5 bases. Germline CDR1 is SGHAT and CDR2 is FQDESV (reference sequence). The CDR3 is made up of 16 amino acids. For the CDR3, the DNA is TGTGCCAGCAGCTTACTAGCGGGGGGCCGGCGGGAGACCCAGTACTTC. Protein: CASSLLAGGRRETQYF. The variable domain in full, completed from reference TRBV11-1 and TRBJ2-5, reads EAEVAQSPRYKITEKSQAVAFWCDPISGHATLYWYRQILGQGPELLVQFQDESVVDDSQLPKDRFSAERLKGVDSTLKIQPAELGDSAMYLCASSLLAGGRRETQYFGPGTRLLVL.

This rearrangement joins TRBV9 to TRBJ2-2, with unresolved D. CDR1 and CDR2 (germline): SGDLS, YYNGEE. Trimming stripped 0 bases from V and 3 bases from J, with 9 bases between. The CDR3 loop spans 15 amino acids. The CDR3, as DNA: TGTGCCAGCAGCGTAGGAGCTCTGGACACCGGGGAGCTGTTTTTT. The encoded protein is CASSVGALDTGELFF.

This clone was recorded only once. The V and J genes are TRBV18 and TRBJ2-7; 8 bases are a match to TRBD1. J gave up 1 base and V 4 bases, and 6 bases lay outside the gene matches. CDR1 is KGHSH and CDR2 is LQKENI in the germline V gene. The CDR3 loop spans 15 amino acids. The CDR3 loop is CASSRVGQGSYEQYF. The CDR3 nucleotides read TGTGCCAGCTCACGCGTCGGACAGGGATCCTACGAGCAGTACTTC.

The CDR3 region is CASSRPTGGTGGYTF. CDR3 DNA sequence: TGCGCCAGCAGCCGACCAACAGGGGGGACAGGTGGCTACACCTTC. The rearrangement joins TRBV4-1 to TRBJ1-2, with 8 bases matching TRBD1. J was trimmed by 7 bases and V by 4 bases; bases with no gene match: 11. Germline CDR1 is MGHRA and CDR2 is YSYEKL. This CDR3 is 15 amino acids long.

The chain employs TRBV5-1 and TRBJ2-1; D is unresolved. The CDR3 consists of 12 residues. Trimming pared 2 bases from V and 7 bases from J, leaving 7 bases between. Germline CDR1 and CDR2: SGHRS and YFSETQ. The CDR3, as DNA: TGCGCCAGCAGCTTACGGGCGAATGAGCAGTTCTTC. Amino acids: CASSLRANEQFF.

Notes on this clone: One end of the junction varies from germline; a read error may be responsible. The chain is built from TRBV20-1 and TRBJ2-1; D unclear. The CDR3 consists of 11 residues. From germline, CDR1 is DFQATT and CDR2 SNEGSKA (reference sequence). The CDR3 sequence: CSARHGTIKVF. The CDR3 DNA is TGCAGTGCTAGACACGGCACCATAAAAGTCTTC.

This rearrangement joins TRBV7-2 to TRBJ2-1; maybe TRBD1 (5 bases). CDR3 length: 13 residues. Germline CDR1 SGHTA, CDR2 FQGNSA. Trimming stripped 6 bases from V and 4 bases from J, with 10 bases between. CDR3 amino acids: CASSFDSYNEQFF. The CDR3 region has the DNA TGTGCCAGCAGTTTTGACAGTTACAATGAGCAGTTCTTC.

The rearrangement joins TRBV25-1 to TRBJ1-1; 8 nucleotides align to TRBD1. The V gene end was trimmed by 1 base and the J gene end by 2 bases; junction bases not matched to a gene: 3. Per germline, CDR1 MGHDK and CDR2 SYGVNS. The CDR3 extends over 15 amino acids. The CDR3 protein is CASSESQGANTEAFF. CDR3 bases: TGTGCCAGCAGTGAATCCCAGGGGGCAAACACTGAAGCTTTCTTT.

The genes are TRBV28 and TRBJ1-2; D remains unclear. Germline CDR1 is MDHEN and CDR2 is SYDVKM. V lost 6 bases to trimming and J lost 0 bases, with 11 bases between them. The CDR3 totals 14 residues. This CDR3 reads CASSGGLPNYGYTF. The CDR3 DNA reads as TGTGCCAGCAGCGGCGGACTGCCTAACTATGGCTACACCTTC.

The chain couples TRBV5-1 to TRBJ1-5; the D is unclear. CDR1 is SGHRS and CDR2 is YFSETQ in the germline V gene. Trimming removed 7 bases from V and 5 bases from J, with 13 bases in between. The CDR3 loop spans 13 amino acids. CDR3 in amino acids: CASSLGGDQPQHF. As DNA, the CDR3 is TGCGCCAGCTCCCTCGGAGGAGATCAGCCCCAGCATTTT.

About this clone: A junction boundary mismatches the germline segment, possibly from a read error. V is TRBV5-6 and J is TRBJ1-1; the D is unclear. The CDR3 loop spans 12 amino acids. CDR1 is SGHDT and CDR2 is YYEEEE in the germline V gene. This chain's CDR3 is CASSLNPPNWVF. CDR3 DNA sequence: TGTGCCAGCAGCTTGAACCCCCCAAACTGGGTCTTT. The full variable domain, in which reference TRBV5-6 and TRBJ1-1 provide the parts outside the CDR3, is DAGVTQSPTHLIKTRGQQVTLRCSPKSGHDTVSWYQQALGQGPQFIFQYYEEEERQRGNFPDRFSGHQFPNYSSELNVNALLLGDSALYLCASSLNPPNWVFGQGTRLTVV.

J is TRBJ1-6 and V is TRBV19, with a possible D match to TRBD1 (6 bases). The CDR3 has 13 amino acids. V dropped 8 bases and J dropped 5 bases, with 10 bases sitting between them. Per the germline V gene, CDR1 is LNHDA and CDR2 is SQIVND (reference sequence). This CDR3 is CASCRDNNSPLHF. DNA for the CDR3: TGTGCCAGTTGCAGGGACAATAATTCACCCCTCCACTTT.